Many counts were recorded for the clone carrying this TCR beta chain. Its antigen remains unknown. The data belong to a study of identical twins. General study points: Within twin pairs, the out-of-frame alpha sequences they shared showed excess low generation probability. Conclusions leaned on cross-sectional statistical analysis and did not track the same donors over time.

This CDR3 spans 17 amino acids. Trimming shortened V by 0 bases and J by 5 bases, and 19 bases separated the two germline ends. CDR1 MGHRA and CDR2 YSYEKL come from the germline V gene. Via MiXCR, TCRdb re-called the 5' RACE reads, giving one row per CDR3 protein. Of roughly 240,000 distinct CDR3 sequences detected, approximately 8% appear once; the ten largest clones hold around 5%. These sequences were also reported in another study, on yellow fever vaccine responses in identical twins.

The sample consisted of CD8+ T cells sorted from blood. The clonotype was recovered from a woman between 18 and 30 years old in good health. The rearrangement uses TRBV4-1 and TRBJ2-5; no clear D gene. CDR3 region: CASSQDPLLGSRETQYF. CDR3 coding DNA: TGCGCCAGCAGCCAAGATCCATTACTGGGCTCGCGGGAGACCCAGTACTTC.